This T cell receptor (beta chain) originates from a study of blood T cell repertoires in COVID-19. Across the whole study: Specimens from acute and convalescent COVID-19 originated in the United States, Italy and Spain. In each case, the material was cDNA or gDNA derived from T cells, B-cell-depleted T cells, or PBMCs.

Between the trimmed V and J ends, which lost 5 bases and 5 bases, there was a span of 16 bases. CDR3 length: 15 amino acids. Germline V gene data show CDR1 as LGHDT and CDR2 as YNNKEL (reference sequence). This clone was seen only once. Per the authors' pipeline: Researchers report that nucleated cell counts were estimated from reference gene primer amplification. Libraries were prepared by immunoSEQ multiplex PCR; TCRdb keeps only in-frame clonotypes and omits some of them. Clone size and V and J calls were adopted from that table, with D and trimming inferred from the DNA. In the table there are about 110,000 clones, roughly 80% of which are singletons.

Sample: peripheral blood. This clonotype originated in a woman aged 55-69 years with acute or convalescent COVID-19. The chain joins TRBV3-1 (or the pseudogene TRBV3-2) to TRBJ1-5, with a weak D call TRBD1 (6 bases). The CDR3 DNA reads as TGTGCCAGCAGCGCGGGGGCGGGGACGTATCAGCCCCAGCATTTT. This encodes CASSAGAGTYQPQHF.